This TCR beta chain was sequenced in a study of blood T cell repertoires in COVID-19. Background on the study: The study drew acute and convalescent COVID-19 samples from the United States, Italy and Spain. T cells, B-cell-depleted T cells, or PBMCs supplied cDNA or gDNA.

The CDR3 is made up of 10 amino acids. Trimming left V 10 bases short and J 13 bases short, with 16 bases between. Germline V gene sequence: CDR1 MDHEN, CDR2 SYDVKM. Under the authors' procedure: Counts of nucleated cells, estimated from reference gene primer amplification, were obtained. Some clones are missing from TCRdb's copy, which holds only in-frame ones; the method was immunoSEQ multiplex PCR. V, J and clone size derive from that table, while D and trimming were established from the DNA sequence. The profile shows 160,000 or so clones, about nine tenths of them singletons. V usage is TRBV28 and J usage is TRBJ1-2; tentative D call: TRBD1 (5 bases). The sequencing sample was made of peripheral blood. This TCR derives from a woman aged 45-60 years with acute or convalescent COVID-19. CDR3 DNA sequence: TGTGCCACAGGAGATCAGGGTTTCACCTTC. Its translation: CATGDQGFTF.